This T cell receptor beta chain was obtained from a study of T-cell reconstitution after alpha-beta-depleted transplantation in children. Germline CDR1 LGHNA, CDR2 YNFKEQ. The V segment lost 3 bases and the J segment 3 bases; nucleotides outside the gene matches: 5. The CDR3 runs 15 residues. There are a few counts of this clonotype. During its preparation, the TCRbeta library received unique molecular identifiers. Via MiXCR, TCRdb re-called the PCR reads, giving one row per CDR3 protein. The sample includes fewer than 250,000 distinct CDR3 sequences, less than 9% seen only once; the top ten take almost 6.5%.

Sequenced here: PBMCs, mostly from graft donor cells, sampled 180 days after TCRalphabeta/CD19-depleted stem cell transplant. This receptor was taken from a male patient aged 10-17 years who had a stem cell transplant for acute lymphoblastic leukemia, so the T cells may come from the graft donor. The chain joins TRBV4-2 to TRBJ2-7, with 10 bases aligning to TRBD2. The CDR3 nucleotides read TGTGCCAGCAGCCATTCTAGCGGGGGACTCTACGAGCAGTACTTC. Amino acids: CASSHSSGGLYEQYF.